This T cell receptor beta chain derives from a study of cytomegalovirus exposure and HLA in healthy donors. Study-wide context: In a later analysis, it was reported that the approximately 110 validation repertoires had been produced on the same platform as the 670 or so repertoires belonging to the first cohort. General study results and limits: The tendency of first-cohort TCR clusters to co-occur in the roughly 110 validation repertoires was the finding of a later analysis.

The data were produced by immunoSEQ multiplex PCR, yet TCRdb's version contains in-frame clones alone and is incomplete. The sample consists of about 130,000 clones, 88% of them appearing once. Per the germline V gene, CDR1 is SGHRS and CDR2 is YFSETQ. V lost 0 bases and J 5 bases, leaving 9 bases between the germline ends. This CDR3 has 13 amino acids. In the case of this clone: The antigen is undetermined.

The chain uses TRBV5-1 and TRBJ2-7, with a possible D match to TRBD2 (6 bases). Sequencing input: PBMCs. The clonotype was recovered from a man aged 30 to 39 in good health and CMV-seronegative. The CDR3 DNA reads as TGCGCCAGCAGCTTGGAGGAGGGCCACGAGCAGTACTTC. As protein: CASSLEEGHEQYF.